This passage covers 20 T cell receptor beta chains from one sample sequenced in a study of OX40 agonist ivuxolimab in advanced cancers. To prepare the library, the immunoSEQ multiplex PCR assay was applied. In TCRdb, the immuneACCESS table is reduced to in-frame sequences with V and J assigned. These tables do not hold every clone; where another copy was compared, an unresolved V gene accounts for under half, and the others remain unexplained. The sample table contains about 38,000 clones; only one count was recorded for less than 85% of them. The ten top clones hold approximately 7.3% of the sample. The sample here was CD4+ or CD8+ T cells sorted from blood, taken in a trial of the OX40 agonist ivuxolimab. These receptors were taken from an adult with an advanced solid tumor such as melanoma, head and neck, liver or kidney cancer.

This rearrangement joins TRBV10-1 to TRBJ2-7; D is perhaps TRBD2 (5 bases). Per the germline V gene, CDR1 is WNHNN and CDR2 is SYGVQD (reference sequence). V dropped 5 bases and J dropped 6 bases, with 17 bases sitting between them. CDR3 length: 14 residues. The CDR3 DNA reads as TGCGCCAGCAGTCTAGAAGGACTGGCGGGCGAGCAGTACTTC. It yields the protein CASSLEGLAGEQYF.

The rearrangement links TRBV5-5 to TRBJ1-2; 7 bases match TRBD1. Looked up from germline, CDR1 is SGHKS and CDR2 is YYEKEE (reference sequence). This CDR3 comprises 15 residues. Germline trimming cut 4 bases from V and 4 bases from J; bases unmatched to any gene: 10. CDR3 sequence (DNA): TGTGCCAGCAGCCCCGGGACAGAGAACACCTATGGCTACACCTTC. Translated: CASSPGTENTYGYTF. The variable domain in full, with the rest retrieved from reference TRBV5-5 and TRBJ1-2, is DAGVTQSPTHLIKTRGQQVTLRCSPISGHKSVSWYQQVLGQGPQFIFQYYEKEERGRGNFPDRFSARQFPNYSSELNVNALLLGDSALYLCASSPGTENTYGYTFGSGTRLTVV.

The chain links TRBV4-3 to TRBJ2-5; D unresolved. With the DNA end fitting TRBJ2-7 better, the J assignment may be wrong. This CDR3 has 15 residues. CDR1 and CDR2 (germline): LGHNA, YSLEER. The CDR3 nucleotides are TGCGCCAGCAGCCAAGAAGTCGCGCAGCTATACGAGCAGTACTTC. Translated: CASSQEVAQLYEQYF.

The gene calls are TRBV19 and TRBJ1-3, with D possibly matching TRBD1 (5 bases). V lost 2 bases to trimming and J lost 0 bases, with 11 bases between them. The CDR3 covers 16 residues. Germline lookup yields CDR1 LNHDA and CDR2 SQIVND (reference sequence). The CDR3 sequence: CASSISGGSSGNTIYF. The CDR3 region has the DNA TGTGCCAGTAGTATATCGGGGGGAAGCTCTGGAAACACCATATATTTT.

The chain employs TRBV7-8 and TRBJ2-7, with a possible D match to TRBD1 (6 bases). With 2 bases removed from V and 3 bases from J, the gap between germline ends came to 14 bases. Germline V gene sequence: CDR1 SGHVS, CDR2 FQNEAQ. This CDR3 has 15 residues. CDR3: CASSLFGGDNYEQYF. The CDR3 DNA reads TGTGCCAGCAGCTTATTTGGTGGGGACAACTACGAGCAGTACTTC.

J is TRBJ2-7 and V is TRBV6-5, with TRBD1 as a possible D gene (6 bases). The CDR3 spans 15 residues. Germline V CDR1 and CDR2: MNHEY, SVGAGI. Trimming shortened V by 8 bases and J by 7 bases, and 24 bases separated the two germline ends. The CDR3 sequence: CASDPTGDFTGEQYF. The CDR3 nucleotides read TGTGCCAGCGACCCGACAGGCGATTTTACTGGGGAGCAGTACTTC.

The chain has TRBV30 and TRBJ1-2, with D possibly TRBD1 on 6 matching bases. Germline loops: CDR1 GTSNPN, CDR2 SVGIG (reference sequence). The CDR3 contains 14 residues. V gave up 5 bases and J gave up 8 bases, with 21 bases separating them. CDR3 in amino acids: CAWRASGGAGGYTF. The DNA for the CDR3 is TGTGCCTGGCGGGCGAGCGGGGGGGCGGGCGGCTACACCTTC.

V usage is TRBV18 and J usage is TRBJ2-5; D is unresolved. Germline CDR1 reads KGHSH; CDR2 reads LQKENI. V dropped 4 bases and J dropped 2 bases, with 11 bases sitting between them. The CDR3 spans 14 residues. The chain's CDR3 is CASSLMGRQETQYF. CDR3 coding DNA: TGTGCCAGCTCACTAATGGGCAGACAAGAGACCCAGTACTTC.

The CDR3 DNA follows: TGTGCCAGCAGCTTGGTGCTTCAGGAGAATGAGCAGTTCTTC. Translated, it gives CASSLVLQENEQFF. The genes are TRBV7-9 and TRBJ2-1; no firm D call. The ends were cut back, 3 bases at V and 7 bases at J, with 13 bases in the middle. Germline values: CDR1 SEHNR, CDR2 FQNEAQ (reference sequence). There are 14 residues in the CDR3.

A few counts support this clone. The V and J genes are TRBV2 and TRBJ1-6; tentatively, D is TRBD1 (6 bases). V was shortened by 2 bases and J by 6 bases, with 11 bases between the two germline ends. Germline values: CDR1 SNHLY, CDR2 FYNNEI. The CDR3 runs to 15 residues. The CDR3: CASSEYGRGNSPLHF. CDR3 bases: TGTGCCAGCAGTGAATATGGCAGGGGTAATTCACCCCTCCACTTT.

This rearrangement joins TRBV4-2 to TRBJ2-2; TRBD1 aligns across 12 bases. The J segment lost 1 base and the V segment lost 4 bases, leaving 4 bases of the junction unmatched. CDR1 is LGHNA, CDR2 YNFKEQ, per germline. This CDR3 spans 17 amino acids. CDR3: CASSRGTGGLNTGELFF. The CDR3 bases are TGTGCCAGCAGCCGTGGGACAGGGGGCCTGAACACCGGGGAGCTGTTTTTT.

J is TRBJ1-1 and V is TRBV6-5, with a weak D call TRBD1 (6 bases). Germline-derived CDR1 and CDR2 are MNHEY and SVGAGI. V was trimmed by 7 bases and J by 5 bases, leaving 14 bases between them. The length of the CDR3 is 13 residues. The CDR3 spells CASNPTGWTEAFF. CDR3 in DNA: TGTGCCAGCAACCCAACAGGGTGGACTGAAGCTTTCTTT.

This clone appeared a few times. V is TRBV2 and J is TRBJ1-1; 11 bases agree with TRBD1. The V and J ends lost 7 bases and 0 bases, in that order; junction bases with no gene match: 4. The CDR3 covers 15 residues. In germline, CDR1 is SNHLY, CDR2 FYNNEI. For the CDR3, the DNA is TGTGCCAGCACGGGACAGGGGGTCGTGAACACTGAAGCTTTCTTT. Protein product: CASTGQGVVNTEAFF.

This chain connects TRBV2 to TRBJ1-1; unclear D gene. CDR3 length equals 15 residues. V lost 2 bases to trimming and J lost 4 bases, with 14 bases between them. Germline V gene lookup returns CDR1 SNHLY and CDR2 FYNNEI. The CDR3 DNA is TGTGCCAGCAGTGAAAGAGATGGGCAGACCACTGAAGCTTTCTTT. It codes for CASSERDGQTTEAFF.

The chain has TRBV30 and TRBJ2-7; 8 bases are shared with TRBD2. Losses at the gene ends were 0 bases for V and 6 bases for J; bases not matched to a gene: 7. CDR3 length: 14 residues. CDR1 and CDR2 from the germline V gene are GTSNPN and SVGIG (reference sequence). For the CDR3, the DNA is TGTGCCTGGAGTGTAGCGGGAGTCAGGTTCGAGCAGTACTTC. Residues: CAWSVAGVRFEQYF.

This chain uses TRBV9 with TRBJ2-3, with D perhaps matching TRBD1 (5 bases). Per germline, CDR1 SGDLS and CDR2 YYNGEE. V gave up 3 bases and J gave up 4 bases, with 9 bases separating them. The CDR3 runs to 13 residues. CDR3 DNA sequence: TGTGCCAGCAGCGGTCTAGGGGCAGATACGCAGTATTTT. Protein: CASSGLGADTQYF.

The rearrangement links TRBV11-2 to TRBJ2-1; D ambiguous. The CDR3 spans 13 residues. Per germline, CDR1 SGHAT and CDR2 FQNNGV. Trimming took 0 bases from V and 7 from J, leaving 7 bases between them. The CDR3 sequence: CASSLESSNEQFF. The CDR3 region has the DNA TGTGCCAGCAGCTTAGAGAGTTCGAATGAGCAGTTCTTC.

This rearrangement joins TRBV25-1 to TRBJ1-6; the D gene is possibly TRBD1 (5 bases). Germline values: CDR1 MGHDK, CDR2 SYGVNS. V dropped 0 bases and J dropped 7 bases, with 7 bases sitting between them. The CDR3 totals 14 residues. The CDR3 spells CASSEYRANSPLHF. In nucleotides, the CDR3 is TGTGCCAGCAGTGAATACAGGGCAAATTCACCCCTCCACTTT.

The CDR3 bases are TGTGCCAGCAGCTTAGTGGGCACCCCGTCCACCGGGGAGCTGTTTTTT. Protein sequence: CASSLVGTPSTGELFF. This rearrangement joins TRBV7-2 to TRBJ2-2, with D unresolved. Germline lookup yields CDR1 SGHTA and CDR2 FQGNSA. Trimming shortened V by 1 base and J by 4 bases, and 13 bases separated the two germline ends. CDR3 length: 16 residues.

The rearrangement links TRBV4-2 to TRBJ2-1; 9 bases agree with TRBD1. The germline V gene encodes CDR1 LGHNA and CDR2 YNFKEQ. V dropped 5 bases and J dropped 1; count of bases not matched to a gene: 3. The CDR3 covers 15 residues. In nucleotides, the CDR3 is TGTGCCAGCAGCTTGGACAGGGGTTCCTACAATGAGCAGTTCTTC. Translation gives CASSLDRGSYNEQFF.